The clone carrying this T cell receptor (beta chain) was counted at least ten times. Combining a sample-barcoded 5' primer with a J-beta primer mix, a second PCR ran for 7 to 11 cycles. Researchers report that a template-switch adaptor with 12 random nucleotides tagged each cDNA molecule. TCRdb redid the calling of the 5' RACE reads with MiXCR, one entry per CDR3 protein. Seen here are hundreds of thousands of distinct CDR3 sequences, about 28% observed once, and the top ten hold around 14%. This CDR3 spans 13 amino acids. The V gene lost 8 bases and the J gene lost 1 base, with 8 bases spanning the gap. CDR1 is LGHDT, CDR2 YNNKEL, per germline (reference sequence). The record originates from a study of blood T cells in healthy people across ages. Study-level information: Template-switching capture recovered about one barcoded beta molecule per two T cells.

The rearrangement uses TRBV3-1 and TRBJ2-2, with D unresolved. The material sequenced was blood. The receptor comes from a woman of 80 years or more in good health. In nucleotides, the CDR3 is TGTGCCAGCGTAGCAGGGAACACCGGGGAGCTGTTTTTT. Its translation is CASVAGNTGELFF.